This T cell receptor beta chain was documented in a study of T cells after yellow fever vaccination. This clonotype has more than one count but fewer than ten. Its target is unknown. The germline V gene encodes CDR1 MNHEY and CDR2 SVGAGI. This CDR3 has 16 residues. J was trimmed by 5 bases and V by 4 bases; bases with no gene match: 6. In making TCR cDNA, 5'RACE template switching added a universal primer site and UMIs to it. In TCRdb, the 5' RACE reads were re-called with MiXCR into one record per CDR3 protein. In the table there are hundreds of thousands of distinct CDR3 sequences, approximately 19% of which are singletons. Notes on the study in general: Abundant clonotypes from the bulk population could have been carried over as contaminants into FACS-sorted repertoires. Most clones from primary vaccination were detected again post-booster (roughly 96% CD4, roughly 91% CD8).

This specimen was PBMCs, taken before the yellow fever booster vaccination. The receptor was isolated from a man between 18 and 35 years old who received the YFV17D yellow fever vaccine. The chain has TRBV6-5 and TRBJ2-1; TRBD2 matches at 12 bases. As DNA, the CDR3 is TGTGCCAGCAGTTCCCCGACTAGCGGGGGCCACAATGAGCAGTTCTTC. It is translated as CASSSPTSGGHNEQFF.